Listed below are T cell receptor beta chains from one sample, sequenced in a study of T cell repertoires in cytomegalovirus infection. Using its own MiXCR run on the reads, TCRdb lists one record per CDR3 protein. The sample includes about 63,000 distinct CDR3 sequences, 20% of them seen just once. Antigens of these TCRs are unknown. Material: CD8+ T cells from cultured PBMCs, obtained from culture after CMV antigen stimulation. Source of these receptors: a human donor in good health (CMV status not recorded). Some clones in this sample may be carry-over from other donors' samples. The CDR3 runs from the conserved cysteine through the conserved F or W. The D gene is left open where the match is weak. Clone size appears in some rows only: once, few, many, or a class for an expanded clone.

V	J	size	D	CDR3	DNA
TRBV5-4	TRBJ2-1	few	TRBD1	CASSLEGTGENEQFF	TGTGCCAGCAGCTTGGAGGGGACAGGGGAAAATGAGCAGTTCTTC
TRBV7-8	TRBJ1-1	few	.	CASSRGLATLNTEAFF	TGTGCCAGCAGCCGGGGGTTAGCGACCTTGAACACTGAAGCTTTCTTT
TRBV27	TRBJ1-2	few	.	CASSPSTPQRGYTF	TGTGCCAGCAGTCCATCGACACCTCAGAGGGGCTACACCTTC
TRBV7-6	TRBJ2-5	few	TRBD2	CASSYRLASKETQYF	TGTGCCAGCAGCTACCGACTAGCTTCCAAAGAGACCCAGTACTTC
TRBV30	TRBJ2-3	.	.	CAWIGESSDTQYF	TGTGCCTGGATTGGGGAAAGCTCAGATACGCAGTATTTT
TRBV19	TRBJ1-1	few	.	CASSPRVMKTEAFF	TGTGCCAGTAGTCCCAGGGTTATGAAAACTGAAGCTTTCTTT
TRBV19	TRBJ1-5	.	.	CASSIPNNGRSNQPQHF	TGTGCCAGTAGTATTCCCAATAACGGCAGGAGCAATCAGCCCCAGCATTTT
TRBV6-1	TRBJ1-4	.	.	CASSETQGWDPTNEKLFF	TGTGCCAGCAGTGAAACGCAGGGTTGGGACCCAACTAATGAAAAACTGTTTTTT
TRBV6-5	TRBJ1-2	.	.	CASMGGQFYGYTF	TGTGCGAGCATGGGGGGGCAATTCTATGGCTACACCTTC
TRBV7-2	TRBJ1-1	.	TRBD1	CASSSRYDRVHTEAFF	TGTGCCAGCAGCTCCCGATACGACAGGGTCCACACTGAAGCTTTCTTT
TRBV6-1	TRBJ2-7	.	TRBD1	CASSENRGGYEQYF	TGTGCCAGCAGTGAAAACAGGGGTGGCTACGAGCAGTACTTC
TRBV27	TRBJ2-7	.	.	CASSLGGRFGSYEQYF	TGTGCCAGCAGTCTGGGGGGTAGGTTCGGGTCCTACGAGCAGTACTTC
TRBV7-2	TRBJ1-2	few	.	CASSLNRVGYGYTF	TGTGCCAGCAGCTTAAACAGGGTTGGCTATGGCTACACCTTC
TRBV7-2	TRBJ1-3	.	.	CASSLAPGGGNTIYF	TGTGCCAGCAGCTTAGCGCCGGGAGGCGGAAACACCATATATTTT
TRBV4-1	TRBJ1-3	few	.	CASSQDARAGNTIYF	TGCGCCAGCAGCCAAGATGCGAGAGCTGGAAACACCATATATTTT
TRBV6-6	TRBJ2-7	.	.	CASRRDTYEQYF	TGTGCCAGTCGTCGGGACACCTACGAGCAGTACTTC
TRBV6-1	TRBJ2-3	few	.	CASSFLGTFTDTQYF	TGTGCCAGCAGTTTTTTAGGGACCTTCACGGATACGCAGTATTTT
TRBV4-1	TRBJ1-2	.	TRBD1	CASSQILSGGSSYGYTF	TGCGCCAGCAGCCAAATTCTTTCAGGGGGCTCGAGCTATGGCTACACCTTC
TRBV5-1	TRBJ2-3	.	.	CASSRVVGTDTQYF	TGCGCCAGCTCTAGGGTGGTTGGCACAGATACGCAGTATTTT
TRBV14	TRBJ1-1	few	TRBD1	CASSHSGTGKRAFF	TGTGCCAGCAGCCACTCCGGGACAGGGAAGCGGGCTTTCTTT
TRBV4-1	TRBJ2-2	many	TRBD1	CASSQDRTGAAGELFF	TGCGCCAGCAGCCAAGATAGGACAGGGGCGGCCGGGGAGCTGTTTTTT
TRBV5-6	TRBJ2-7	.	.	CASSSFRSGSRDEQYF	TGTGCCAGCAGCTCCTTCAGATCCGGGAGTAGGGACGAGCAGTACTTC
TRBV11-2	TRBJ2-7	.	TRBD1	CAIDPDRGPHEQYF	TGTGCCATAGACCCCGACAGGGGTCCCCACGAGCAGTACTTC
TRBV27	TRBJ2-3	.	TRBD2	CASSLFGGGTADTQYF	TGTGCCAGCAGTTTATTCGGGGGGGGAACGGCAGATACGCAGTATTTT
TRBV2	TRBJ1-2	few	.	CASRVDAISKGYTF	TGTGCCAGCAGGGTCGACGCCATCTCGAAAGGCTACACCTTC
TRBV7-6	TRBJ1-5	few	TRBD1	CASSMWDSPGPNQPQHF	TGTGCCAGCAGCATGTGGGACAGCCCTGGGCCGAATCAGCCCCAGCATTTT
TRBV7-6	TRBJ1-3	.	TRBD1	CASSPTGGSGNTIYF	TGTGCCAGCAGCCCGACAGGGGGCTCTGGAAACACCATATATTTT
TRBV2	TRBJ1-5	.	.	CASSEIPQVHDQPQHF	TGTGCCAGCAGTGAAATCCCACAGGTCCATGATCAGCCCCAGCATTTT
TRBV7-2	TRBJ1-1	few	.	CASSPWEVEAFF	TGTGCCAGCAGCCCCTGGGAGGTCGAAGCTTTCTTT
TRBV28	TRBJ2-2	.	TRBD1	CASSPTGAGELFF	TGTGCCAGCAGTCCTACAGGGGCAGGGGAGCTGTTTTTT
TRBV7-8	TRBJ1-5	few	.	CASSLAPDSNQPQHF	TGTGCCAGCAGCTTAGCGCCAGATAGCAATCAGCCCCAGCATTTT
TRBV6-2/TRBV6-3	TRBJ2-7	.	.	CASKDRSSYEQYF	TGTGCCAGCAAAGACAGGAGTTCCTACGAGCAGTACTTC
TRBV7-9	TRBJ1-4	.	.	CASSAGLGEKLFF	TGTGCCAGCAGCGCCGGACTCGGGGAAAAACTGTTTTTT
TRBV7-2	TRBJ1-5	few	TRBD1	CASSPDPTGYSNQPQHF	TGTGCCAGCAGCCCCGACCCGACAGGGTATAGCAATCAGCCCCAGCATTTT
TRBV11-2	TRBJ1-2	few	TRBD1	CASSSYLTGGHYGYTF	TGTGCCAGCAGCTCATATCTGACAGGGGGGCACTATGGCTACACCTTC
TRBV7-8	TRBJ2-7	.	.	CASSLEVMSSYEQYF	TGTGCCAGCAGCTTAGAGGTCATGAGCTCCTACGAGCAGTACTTC
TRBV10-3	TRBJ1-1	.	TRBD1	CAISESEGGNTEAFF	TGTGCCATCAGTGAGTCGGAAGGGGGCAACACTGAAGCTTTCTTT
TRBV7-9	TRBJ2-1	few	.	CASSSPGRNGNEQFF	TGTGCCAGCAGCTCACCGGGACGGAATGGCAATGAGCAGTTCTTC
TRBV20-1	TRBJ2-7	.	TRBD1	CSANGGTAEQYF	TGCAGTGCTAACGGTGGGACAGCCGAGCAGTACTTC
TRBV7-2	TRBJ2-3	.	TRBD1	CASSLDRGQVDTQYF	TGTGCCAGCAGCTTGGACAGGGGGCAGGTAGATACGCAGTATTTT
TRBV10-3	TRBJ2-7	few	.	CAISDRGDLDEQYF	TGTGCCATCAGTGACAGGGGGGATCTCGACGAGCAGTACTTC
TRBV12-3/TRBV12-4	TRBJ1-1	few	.	CASSVGAGTEAFF	TGTGCCAGCAGTGTTGGGGCGGGCACTGAAGCTTTCTTT
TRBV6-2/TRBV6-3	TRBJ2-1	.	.	CASSYSTVAAPKTYNEQFF	TGTGCCAGCAGTTACTCGACGGTGGCTGCCCCTAAAACCTACAATGAGCAGTTCTTC
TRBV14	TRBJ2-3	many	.	CASSQAWGSTDTQYF	TGTGCCAGCAGCCAGGCCTGGGGAAGCACAGATACGCAGTATTTT
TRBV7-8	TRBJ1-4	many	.	CASSAIVGWTTNEKLFF	TGTGCCAGCAGCGCTATAGTAGGGTGGACAACTAATGAAAAACTGTTTTTT
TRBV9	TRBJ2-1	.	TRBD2	CASSSPTPGLAGFSSSYNEQFF	TGTGCCAGCAGTAGTCCAACCCCGGGACTAGCGGGATTCTCGAGCTCCTACAATGAGCAGTTCTTC
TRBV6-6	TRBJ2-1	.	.	CATRALMFDNEQFF	TGTGCCACCCGGGCGTTGATGTTTGACAATGAGCAGTTCTTC
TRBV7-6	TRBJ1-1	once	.	CASSPGEGREAFF	TGTGCCAGCAGCCCGGGGGAGGGGAGGGAGGCTTTCTTT
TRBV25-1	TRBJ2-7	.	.	CASSLGALGEQYF	TGTGCCAGTAGCCTGGGGGCGCTGGGCGAGCAGTACTTC
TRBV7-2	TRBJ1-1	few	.	CASSVSRTEAFF	TGTGCCAGCAGCGTCAGCAGAACTGAAGCTTTCTTT
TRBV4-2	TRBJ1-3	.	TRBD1	CASSPGTEYTIYF	TGTGCCAGCAGCCCCGGGACAGAGTACACCATATATTTT
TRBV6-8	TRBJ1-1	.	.	CASIKWGEAFF	TGTGCCAGCATCAAATGGGGTGAAGCTTTCTTT
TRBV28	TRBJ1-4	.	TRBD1	CASSLYRQGGEKLFF	TGTGCCAGCAGTTTATACCGACAGGGGGGTGAAAAACTGTTTTTT
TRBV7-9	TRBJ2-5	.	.	CASSAKETQYF	TGTGCCAGCAGCGCCAAAGAGACCCAGTACTTC
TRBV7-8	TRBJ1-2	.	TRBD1	CASSKREQGVGYTF	TGTGCCAGCAGCAAACGGGAACAGGGGGTTGGCTACACCTTC
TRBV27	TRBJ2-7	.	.	CASSLVPVKSYEQYF	TGTGCCAGCAGTTTGGTGCCAGTGAAAAGCTACGAGCAGTACTTC
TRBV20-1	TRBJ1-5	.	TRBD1	CSARIQGAYSNQPQHF	TGCAGTGCTAGAATACAGGGGGCATATAGCAATCAGCCCCAGCATTTT
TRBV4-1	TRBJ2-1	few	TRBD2	CASSQDLAGGGNEQFF	TGCGCCAGCAGCCAAGATCTAGCGGGGGGGGGGAATGAGCAGTTCTTC
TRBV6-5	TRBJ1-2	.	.	CASSRGGAGYGYTF	TGTGCCAGCAGTCGGGGGGGCGCGGGCTATGGCTACACCTTC
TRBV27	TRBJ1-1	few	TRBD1	CASSIRDRNTEAFF	TGTGCCAGCAGCATCCGGGACAGGAACACTGAAGCTTTCTTT